This entry concerns a single TCR beta chain. The antigen remains undetermined. The sample comes from a study of T cell repertoires in cytomegalovirus infection. Study-wide context: Both a matching HLA type and CMV infection were indicated by public TCR beta signatures.

TCRdb used MiXCR to reprocess the reads, holding one entry per CDR3 protein. The sample holds a few hundred thousand distinct CDR3 sequences; more than 8% are singletons and the top ten take about 3.9%. Study observations and caveats: Of the TCR beta families, the public ones yielded a cumulative frequency that identified carriers of CMV plus the relevant HLA. Across the ex vivo response, the dominant clonotypes were HLA-C-restricted CMV-specific TCR beta clonotypes.

This receptor was obtained from a human donor in good health (CMV status not recorded). Some clones in this sample may be carry-over from other donors' samples. The specimen was PBMCs.

CDR3 amino acids: CSAWPRDYQETQYF. DNA for the CDR3: TGCAGTGCATGGCCTCGGGACTACCAAGAGACCCAGTACTTC. The chain uses TRBV20-1 and TRBJ2-5, with D tentatively TRBD2 (6 bases). V dropped 6 bases and J dropped 0 bases, with 14 bases sitting between them. The V gene's germline CDR1 is DFQATT and CDR2 SNEGSKA (reference sequence). The CDR3 length is 14 residues.